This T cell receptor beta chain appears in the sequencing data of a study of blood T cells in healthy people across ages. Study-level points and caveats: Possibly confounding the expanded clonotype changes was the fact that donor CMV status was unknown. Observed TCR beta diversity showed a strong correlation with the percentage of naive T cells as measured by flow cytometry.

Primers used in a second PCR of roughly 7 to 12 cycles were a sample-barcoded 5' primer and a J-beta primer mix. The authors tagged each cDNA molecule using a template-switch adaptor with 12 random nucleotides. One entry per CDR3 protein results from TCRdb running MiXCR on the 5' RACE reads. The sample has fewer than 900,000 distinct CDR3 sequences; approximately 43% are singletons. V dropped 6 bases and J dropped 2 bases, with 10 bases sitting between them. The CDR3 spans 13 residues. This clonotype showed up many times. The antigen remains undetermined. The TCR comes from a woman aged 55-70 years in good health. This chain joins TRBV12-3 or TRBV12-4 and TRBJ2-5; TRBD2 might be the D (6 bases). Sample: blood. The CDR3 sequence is CASRLAPQETQYF. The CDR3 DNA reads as TGTGCCAGCAGGCTAGCGCCTCAAGAGACCCAGTACTTC.